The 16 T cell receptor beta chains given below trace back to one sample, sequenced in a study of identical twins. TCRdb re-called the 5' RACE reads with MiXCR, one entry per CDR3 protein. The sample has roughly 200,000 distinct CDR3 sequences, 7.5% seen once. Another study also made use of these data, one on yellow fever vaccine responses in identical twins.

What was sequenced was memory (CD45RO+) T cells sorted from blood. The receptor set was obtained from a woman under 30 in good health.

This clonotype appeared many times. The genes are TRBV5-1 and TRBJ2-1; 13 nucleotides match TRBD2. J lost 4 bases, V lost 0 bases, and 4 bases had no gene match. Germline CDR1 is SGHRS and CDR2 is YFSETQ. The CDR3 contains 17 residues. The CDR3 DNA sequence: TGCGCCAGCAGCTTGGCCACTAGCGGGAGGGCTTACAATGAGCAGTTCTTC. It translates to CASSLATSGRAYNEQFF.

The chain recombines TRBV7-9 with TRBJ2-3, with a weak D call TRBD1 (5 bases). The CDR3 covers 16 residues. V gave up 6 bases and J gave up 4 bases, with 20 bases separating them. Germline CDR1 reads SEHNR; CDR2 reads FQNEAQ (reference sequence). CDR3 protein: CASSSAGAWGPDTQYF. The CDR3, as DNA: TGTGCCAGCAGTTCGGCTGGGGCCTGGGGCCCAGATACGCAGTATTTT.

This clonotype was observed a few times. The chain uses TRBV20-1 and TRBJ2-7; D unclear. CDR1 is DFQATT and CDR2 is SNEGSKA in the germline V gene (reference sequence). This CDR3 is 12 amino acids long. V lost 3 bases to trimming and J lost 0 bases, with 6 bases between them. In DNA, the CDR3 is TGCAGTGCTAGCCGCAGCTCCTACGAGCAGTACTTC. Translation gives CSASRSSYEQYF.

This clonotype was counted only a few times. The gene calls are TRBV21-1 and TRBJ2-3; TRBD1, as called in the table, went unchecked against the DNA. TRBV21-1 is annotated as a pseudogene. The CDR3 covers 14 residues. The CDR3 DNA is TGTGCCAGCAACTCGACAGGGGCTCCAGATACGCAGTATTTT. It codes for CASNSTGAPDTQYF.

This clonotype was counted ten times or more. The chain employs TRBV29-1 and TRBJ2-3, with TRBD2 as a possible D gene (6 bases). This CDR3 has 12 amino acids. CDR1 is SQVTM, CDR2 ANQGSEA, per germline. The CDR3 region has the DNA TGCAGTGGACTATTGTTCACAGATACGCAGTATTTT. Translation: CSGLLFTDTQYF.

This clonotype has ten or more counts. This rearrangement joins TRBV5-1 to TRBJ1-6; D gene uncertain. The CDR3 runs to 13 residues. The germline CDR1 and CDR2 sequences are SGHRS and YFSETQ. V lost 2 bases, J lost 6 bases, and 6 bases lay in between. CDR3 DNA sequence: TGCGCCAGCAGCTTTCAGGTTAATTCACCCCTCCACTTT. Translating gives CASSFQVNSPLHF.

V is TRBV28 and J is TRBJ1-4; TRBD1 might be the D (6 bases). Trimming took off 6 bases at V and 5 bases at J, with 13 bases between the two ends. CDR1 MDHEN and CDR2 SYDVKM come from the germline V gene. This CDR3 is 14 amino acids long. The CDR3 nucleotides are TGTGCCAGCAGGACAGGACAGCTGAATGAAAAACTGTTTTTT. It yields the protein CASRTGQLNEKLFF.

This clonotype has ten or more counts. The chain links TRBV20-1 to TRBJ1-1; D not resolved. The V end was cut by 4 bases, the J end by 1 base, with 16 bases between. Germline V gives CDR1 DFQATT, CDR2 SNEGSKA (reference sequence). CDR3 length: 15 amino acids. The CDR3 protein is CSAKPGRLRNTEAFF. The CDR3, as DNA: TGCAGTGCTAAGCCTGGCAGGCTAAGGAACACTGAAGCTTTCTTT.

The CDR3 protein is CASTLPDRIYEQYF. CDR3 DNA sequence: TGTGCCAGCACCCTACCGGACAGGATCTACGAGCAGTACTTC. The chain couples TRBV2 to TRBJ2-7, with 7 bases fitting TRBD1. CDR1 is SNHLY, CDR2 FYNNEI, per germline. The CDR3 loop spans 14 amino acids. The trim removed 7 bases at V and 3 bases at J, leaving 9 bases unmatched.

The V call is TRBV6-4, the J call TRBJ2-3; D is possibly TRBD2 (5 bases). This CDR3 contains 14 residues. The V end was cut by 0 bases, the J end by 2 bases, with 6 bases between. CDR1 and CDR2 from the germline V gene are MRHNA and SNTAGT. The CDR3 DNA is TGTGCCAGCAGTGACTCCGGGGACACAGATACGCAGTATTTT. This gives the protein CASSDSGDTDTQYF.

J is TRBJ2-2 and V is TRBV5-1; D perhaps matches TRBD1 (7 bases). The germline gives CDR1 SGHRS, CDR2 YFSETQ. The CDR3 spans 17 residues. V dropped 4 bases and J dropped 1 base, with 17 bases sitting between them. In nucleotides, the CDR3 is TGCGCCAGCAGCGTAGAACAGGGGACTGGGAACACCGGGGAGCTGTTTTTT. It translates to CASSVEQGTGNTGELFF.

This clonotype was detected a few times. Written as DNA, the CDR3 is TGCGCCAGCAGCCAAGAAATAACAGGGGCGCGTGGCTACACCTTC. Protein: CASSQEITGARGYTF. The chain couples TRBV4-3 to TRBJ1-2; 7 bases are shared with TRBD1. The germline gives CDR1 LGHNA, CDR2 YSLEER. There are 15 residues in the CDR3. V was clipped by 0 bases and J by 7 bases; unmatched bases: 8.

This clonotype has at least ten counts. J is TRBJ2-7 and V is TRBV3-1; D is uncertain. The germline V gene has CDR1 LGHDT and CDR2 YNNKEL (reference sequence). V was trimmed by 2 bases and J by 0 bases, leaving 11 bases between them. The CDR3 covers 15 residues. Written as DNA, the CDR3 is TGTGCCAGCAGCCAAACCGGACGGAGCTCCTACGAGCAGTACTTC. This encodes CASSQTGRSSYEQYF.

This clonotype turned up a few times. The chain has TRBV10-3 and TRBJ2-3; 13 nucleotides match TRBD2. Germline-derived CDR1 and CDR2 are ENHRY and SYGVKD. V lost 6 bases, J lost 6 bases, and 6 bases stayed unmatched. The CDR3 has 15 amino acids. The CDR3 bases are TGTGCCATCAGCGTAGGACTAGCGGGAGCGGATACGCAGTATTTT. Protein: CAISVGLAGADTQYF.

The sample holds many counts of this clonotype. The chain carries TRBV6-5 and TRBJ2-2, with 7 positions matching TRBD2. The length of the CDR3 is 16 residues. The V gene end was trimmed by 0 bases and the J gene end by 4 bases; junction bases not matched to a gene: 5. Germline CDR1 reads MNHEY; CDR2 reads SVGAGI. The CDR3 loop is CASSYSGGFGTGELFF. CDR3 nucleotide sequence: TGTGCCAGCAGTTACTCGGGGGGGTTTGGCACCGGGGAGCTGTTTTTT.

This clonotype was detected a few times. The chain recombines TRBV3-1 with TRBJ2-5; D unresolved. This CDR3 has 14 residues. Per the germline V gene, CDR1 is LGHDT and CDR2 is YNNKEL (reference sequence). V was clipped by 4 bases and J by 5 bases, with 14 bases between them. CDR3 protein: CASSLRPPAETQYF. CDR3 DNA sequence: TGTGCCAGCAGCCTTAGACCCCCGGCGGAGACCCAGTACTTC.